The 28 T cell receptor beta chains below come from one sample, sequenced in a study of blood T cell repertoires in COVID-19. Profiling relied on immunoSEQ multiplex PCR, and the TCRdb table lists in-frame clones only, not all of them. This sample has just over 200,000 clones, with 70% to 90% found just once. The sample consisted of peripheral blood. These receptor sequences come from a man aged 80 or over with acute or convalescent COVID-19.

CDR3 residues: CASSLESSGKYEQYF. CDR3 nucleotides: TGTGCCAGCAGCTTAGAGTCTAGCGGGAAATACGAGCAGTACTTC. J is TRBJ2-7 and V is TRBV7-2, with 9 bases that match TRBD2. V dropped 1 base and J dropped 4; count of bases not matched to a gene: 5. CDR1 and CDR2 from the germline V gene are SGHTA and FQGNSA. The CDR3 totals 15 residues.

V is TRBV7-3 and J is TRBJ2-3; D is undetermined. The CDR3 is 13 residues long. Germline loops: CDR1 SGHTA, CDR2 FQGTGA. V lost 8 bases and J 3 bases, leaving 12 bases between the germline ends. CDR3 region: CASGWSGTDTQYF. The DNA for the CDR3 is TGTGCCAGCGGCTGGAGTGGAACAGATACGCAGTATTTT.

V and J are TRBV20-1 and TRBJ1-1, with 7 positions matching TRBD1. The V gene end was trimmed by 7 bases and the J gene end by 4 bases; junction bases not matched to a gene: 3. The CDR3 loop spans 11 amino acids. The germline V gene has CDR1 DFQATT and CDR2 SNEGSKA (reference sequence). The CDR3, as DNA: TGCAGTGTTACAGGGGTCACTGAAGCTTTCTTT. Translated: CSVTGVTEAFF.

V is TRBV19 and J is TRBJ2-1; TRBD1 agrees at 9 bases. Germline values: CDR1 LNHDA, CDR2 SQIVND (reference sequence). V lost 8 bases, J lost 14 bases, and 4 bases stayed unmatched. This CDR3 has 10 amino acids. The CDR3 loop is CASPDRGEFF. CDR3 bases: TGTGCCAGTCCGGACAGGGGCGAGTTCTTC.

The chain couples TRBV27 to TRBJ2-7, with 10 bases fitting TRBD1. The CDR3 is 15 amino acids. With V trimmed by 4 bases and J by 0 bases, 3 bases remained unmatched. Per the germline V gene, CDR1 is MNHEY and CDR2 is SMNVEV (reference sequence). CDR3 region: CASSWGTGASYEQYF. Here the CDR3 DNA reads TGTGCCAGCAGTTGGGGGACAGGGGCCTCCTACGAGCAGTACTTC.

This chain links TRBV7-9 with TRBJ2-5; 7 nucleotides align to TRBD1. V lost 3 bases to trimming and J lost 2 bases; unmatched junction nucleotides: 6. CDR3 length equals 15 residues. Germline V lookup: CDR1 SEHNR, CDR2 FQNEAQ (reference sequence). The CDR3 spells CASSFGQAAQETQYF. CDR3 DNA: TGTGCCAGCAGCTTCGGACAGGCGGCTCAAGAGACCCAGTACTTC. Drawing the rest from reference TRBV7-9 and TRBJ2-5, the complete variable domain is DTGVSQNPRHKITKRGQNVTFRCDPISEHNRLYWYRQTLGQGPEFLTYFQNEAQLEKSRLLSDRFSAERPKGSFSTLEIQRTEQGDSAMYLCASSFGQAAQETQYFGPGTRLLVL.

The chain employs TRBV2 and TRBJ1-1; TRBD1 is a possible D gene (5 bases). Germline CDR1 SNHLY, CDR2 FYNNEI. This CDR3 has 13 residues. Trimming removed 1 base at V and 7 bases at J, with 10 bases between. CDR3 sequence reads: CASSEVRQSEAFF. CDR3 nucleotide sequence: TGTGCCAGCAGTGAAGTTCGACAGAGTGAAGCTTTCTTT.

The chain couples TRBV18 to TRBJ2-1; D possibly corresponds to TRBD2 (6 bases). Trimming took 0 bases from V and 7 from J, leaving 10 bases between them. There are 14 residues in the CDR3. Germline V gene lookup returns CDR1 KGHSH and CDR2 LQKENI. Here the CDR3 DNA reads TGTGCCAGCTCACCACCCCCCAGCGGGAATGAGCAGTTCTTC. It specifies CASSPPPSGNEQFF.

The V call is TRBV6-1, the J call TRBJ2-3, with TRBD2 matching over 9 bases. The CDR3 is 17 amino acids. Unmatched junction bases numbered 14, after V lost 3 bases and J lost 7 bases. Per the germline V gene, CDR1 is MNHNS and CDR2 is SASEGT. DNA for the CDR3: TGTGCCAGCAGTGAGGGAGCGGGAGGAGGCCGCGGTAATACGCAGTATTTT. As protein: CASSEGAGGGRGNTQYF.

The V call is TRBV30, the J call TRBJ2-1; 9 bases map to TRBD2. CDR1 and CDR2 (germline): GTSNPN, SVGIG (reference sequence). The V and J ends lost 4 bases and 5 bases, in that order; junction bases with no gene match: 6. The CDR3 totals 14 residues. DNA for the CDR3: TGTGCCTGGAACGCGGGAGGGCCCCACAATGAGCAGTTCTTC. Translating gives CAWNAGGPHNEQFF.

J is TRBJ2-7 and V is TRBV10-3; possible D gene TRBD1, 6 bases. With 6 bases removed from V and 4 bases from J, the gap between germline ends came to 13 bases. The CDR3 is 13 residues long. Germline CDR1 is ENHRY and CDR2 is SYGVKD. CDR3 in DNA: TGTGCCATCAGGGGGGACAACAAATACGAGCAGTACGTC. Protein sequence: CAIRGDNKYEQYV.

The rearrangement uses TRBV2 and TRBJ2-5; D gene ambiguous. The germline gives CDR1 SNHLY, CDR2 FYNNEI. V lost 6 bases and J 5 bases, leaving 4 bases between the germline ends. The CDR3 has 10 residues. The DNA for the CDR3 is TGTGCCAGCAGACTCGAGACCCAGTACTTC. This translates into CASRLETQYF. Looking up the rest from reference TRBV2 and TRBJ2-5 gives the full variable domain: EPEVTQTPSHQVTQMGQEVILRCVPISNHLYFYWYRQILGQKVEFLVSFYNNEISEKSEIFDDQFSVERPDGSNFTLKIRSTKLEDSAMYFCASRLETQYFGPGTRLLVL.

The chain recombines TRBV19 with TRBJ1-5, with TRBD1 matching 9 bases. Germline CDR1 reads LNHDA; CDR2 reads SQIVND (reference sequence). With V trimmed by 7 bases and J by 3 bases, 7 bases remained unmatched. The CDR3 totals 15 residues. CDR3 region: CASIPGQGYNQPQHF. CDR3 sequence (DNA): TGTGCCAGTATCCCTGGACAGGGGTACAATCAGCCCCAGCATTTT.

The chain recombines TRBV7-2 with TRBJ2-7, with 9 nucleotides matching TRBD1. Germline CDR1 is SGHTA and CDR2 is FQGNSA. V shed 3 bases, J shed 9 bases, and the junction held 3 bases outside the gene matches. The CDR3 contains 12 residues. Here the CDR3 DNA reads TGTGCCAGCAGCTTGGGACAGGGTGGGCAGTACGTC. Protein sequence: CASSLGQGGQYV.

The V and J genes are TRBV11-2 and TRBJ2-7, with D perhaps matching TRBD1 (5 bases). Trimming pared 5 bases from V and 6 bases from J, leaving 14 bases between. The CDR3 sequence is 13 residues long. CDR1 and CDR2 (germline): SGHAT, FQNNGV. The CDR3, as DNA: TGTGCCAGCAGCCCCCAGACAGTCTCCGAGCAGTACTTC. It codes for CASSPQTVSEQYF.

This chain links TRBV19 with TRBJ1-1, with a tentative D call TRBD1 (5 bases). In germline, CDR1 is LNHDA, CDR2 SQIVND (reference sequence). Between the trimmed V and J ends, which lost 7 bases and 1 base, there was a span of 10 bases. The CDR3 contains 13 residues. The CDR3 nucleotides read TGTGCCAGTACCGACAGAGGGAACACTGAAGCTTTCTTT. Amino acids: CASTDRGNTEAFF.

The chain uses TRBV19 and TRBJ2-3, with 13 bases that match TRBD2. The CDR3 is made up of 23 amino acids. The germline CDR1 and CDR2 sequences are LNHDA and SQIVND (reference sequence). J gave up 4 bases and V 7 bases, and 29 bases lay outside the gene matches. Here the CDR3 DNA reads TGTGCCAGTAAATATATTGGGACAGCCGGGACTAGCGGGACTTCGGGGGTTGCAGATACGCAGTATTTT. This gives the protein CASKYIGTAGTSGTSGVADTQYF.

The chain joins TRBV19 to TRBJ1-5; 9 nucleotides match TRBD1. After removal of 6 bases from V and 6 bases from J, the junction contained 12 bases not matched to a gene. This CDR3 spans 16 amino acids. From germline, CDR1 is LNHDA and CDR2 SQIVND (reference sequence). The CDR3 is CASSIQGQGIVQPQHF. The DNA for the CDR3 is TGTGCCAGTAGCATACAGGGACAGGGTATTGTTCAGCCCCAGCATTTT.

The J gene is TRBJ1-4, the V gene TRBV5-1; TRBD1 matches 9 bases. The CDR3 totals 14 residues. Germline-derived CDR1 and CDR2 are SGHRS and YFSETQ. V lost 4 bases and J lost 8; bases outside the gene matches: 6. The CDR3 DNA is TGCGCCAGCAGCCCAGGGACAGGGACCGAAAAACTGTTTTTT. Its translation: CASSPGTGTEKLFF.

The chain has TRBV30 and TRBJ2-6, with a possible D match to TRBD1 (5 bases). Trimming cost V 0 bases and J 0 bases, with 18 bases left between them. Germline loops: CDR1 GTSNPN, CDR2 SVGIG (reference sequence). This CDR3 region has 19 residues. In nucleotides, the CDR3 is TGTGCCTGGAGTGTATCCTGGGTCAGGGTGCGCTCTGGGGCCAACGTCCTGACTTTC. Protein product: CAWSVSWVRVRSGANVLTF.

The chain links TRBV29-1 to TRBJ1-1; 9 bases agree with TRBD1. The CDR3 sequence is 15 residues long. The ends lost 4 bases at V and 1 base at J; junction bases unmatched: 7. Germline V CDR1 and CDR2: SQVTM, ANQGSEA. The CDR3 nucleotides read TGCAGCGTTGCCCAAGGACAGGGGAGGAACACTGAAGCTTTCTTT. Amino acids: CSVAQGQGRNTEAFF.

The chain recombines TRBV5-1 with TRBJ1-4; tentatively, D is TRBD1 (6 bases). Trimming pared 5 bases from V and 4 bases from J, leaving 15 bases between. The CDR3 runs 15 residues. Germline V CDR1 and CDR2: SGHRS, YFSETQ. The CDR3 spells CASRHRTASNEKLFF. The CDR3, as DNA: TGCGCCAGCAGACATAGGACAGCGAGTAATGAAAAACTGTTTTTT.

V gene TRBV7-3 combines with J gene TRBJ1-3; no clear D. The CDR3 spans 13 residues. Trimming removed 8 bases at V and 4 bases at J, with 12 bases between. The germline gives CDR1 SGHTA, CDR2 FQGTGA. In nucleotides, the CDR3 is TGTGCCAGCGCTAGGGCGGGGGGAAACACCATATATTTT. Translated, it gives CASARAGGNTIYF.

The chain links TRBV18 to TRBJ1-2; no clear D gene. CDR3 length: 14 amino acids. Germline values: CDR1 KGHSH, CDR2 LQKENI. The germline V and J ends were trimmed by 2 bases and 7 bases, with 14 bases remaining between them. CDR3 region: CASSPSLSGFGYTF. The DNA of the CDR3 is TGTGCCAGCTCACCATCCCTCTCAGGTTTTGGCTACACCTTC.

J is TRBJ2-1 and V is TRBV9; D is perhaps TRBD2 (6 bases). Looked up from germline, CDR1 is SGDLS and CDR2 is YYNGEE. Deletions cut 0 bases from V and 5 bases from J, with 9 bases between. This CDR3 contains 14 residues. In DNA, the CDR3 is TGTGCCAGCAGCGTAGAAGGGGAGGACAATGAGCAGTTCTTC. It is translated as CASSVEGEDNEQFF.

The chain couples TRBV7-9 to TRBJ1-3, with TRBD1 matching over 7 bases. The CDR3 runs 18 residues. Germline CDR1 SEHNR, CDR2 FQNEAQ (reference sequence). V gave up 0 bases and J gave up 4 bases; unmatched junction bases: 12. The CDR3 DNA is TGTGCCAGCAGCTTAGCCATACGGGACAGTCTTCTGGGAAACACCATATATTTT. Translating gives CASSLAIRDSLLGNTIYF.

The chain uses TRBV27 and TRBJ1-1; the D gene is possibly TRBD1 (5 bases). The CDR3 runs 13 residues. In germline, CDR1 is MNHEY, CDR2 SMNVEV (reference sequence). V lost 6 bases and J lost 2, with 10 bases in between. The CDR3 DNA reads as TGTGCCAGCAGCTGGGGCATTAACACTGAAGCTTTCTTT. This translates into CASSWGINTEAFF.

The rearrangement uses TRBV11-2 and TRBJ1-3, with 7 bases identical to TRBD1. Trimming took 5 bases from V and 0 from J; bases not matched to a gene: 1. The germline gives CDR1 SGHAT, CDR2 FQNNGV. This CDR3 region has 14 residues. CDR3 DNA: TGTGCCAGCAGCCAGGGGGGCTCTGGAAACACCATATATTTT. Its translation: CASSQGGSGNTIYF.